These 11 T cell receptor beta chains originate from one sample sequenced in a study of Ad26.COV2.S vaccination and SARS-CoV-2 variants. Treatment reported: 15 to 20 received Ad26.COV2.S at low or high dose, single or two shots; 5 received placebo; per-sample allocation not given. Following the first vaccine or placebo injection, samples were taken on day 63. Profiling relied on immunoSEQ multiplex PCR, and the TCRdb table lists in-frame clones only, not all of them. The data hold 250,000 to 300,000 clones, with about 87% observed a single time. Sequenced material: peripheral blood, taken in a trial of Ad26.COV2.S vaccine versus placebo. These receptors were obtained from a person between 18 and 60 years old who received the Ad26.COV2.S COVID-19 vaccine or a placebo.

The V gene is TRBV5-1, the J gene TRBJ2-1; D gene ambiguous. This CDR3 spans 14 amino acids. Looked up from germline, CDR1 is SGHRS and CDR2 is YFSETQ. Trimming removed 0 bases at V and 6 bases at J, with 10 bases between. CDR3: CASSLVGPLNEQFF. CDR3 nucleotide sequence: TGCGCCAGCAGCTTGGTTGGTCCCCTCAATGAGCAGTTCTTC.

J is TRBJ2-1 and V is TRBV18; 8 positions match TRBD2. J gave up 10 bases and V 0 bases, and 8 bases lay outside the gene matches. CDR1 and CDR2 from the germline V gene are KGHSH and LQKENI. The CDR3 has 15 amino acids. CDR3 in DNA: TGTGCCAGCTCACCACCTAGCGGGGCCCAGCAGGAGCAGTTCTTC. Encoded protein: CASSPPSGAQQEQFF.

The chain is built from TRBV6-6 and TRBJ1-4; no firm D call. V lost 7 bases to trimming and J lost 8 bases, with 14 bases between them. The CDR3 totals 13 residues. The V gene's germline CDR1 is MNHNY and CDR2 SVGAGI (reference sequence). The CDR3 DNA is TGTGCCAGCACTCAATCTTCAGGAGAAAAACTGTTTTTT. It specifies CASTQSSGEKLFF.

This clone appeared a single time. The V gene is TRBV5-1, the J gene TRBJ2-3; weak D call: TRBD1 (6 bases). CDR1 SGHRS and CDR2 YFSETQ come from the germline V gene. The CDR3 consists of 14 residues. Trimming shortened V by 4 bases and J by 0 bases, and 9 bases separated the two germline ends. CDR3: CASSGGPSTDTQYF. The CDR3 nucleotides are TGCGCCAGCAGCGGGGGCCCTAGCACAGATACGCAGTATTTT.

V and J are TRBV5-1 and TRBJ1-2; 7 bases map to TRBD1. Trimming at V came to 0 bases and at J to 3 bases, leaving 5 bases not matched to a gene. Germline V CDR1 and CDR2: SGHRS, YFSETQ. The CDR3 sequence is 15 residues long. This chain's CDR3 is CASSLARQGDYGYTF. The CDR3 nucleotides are TGCGCCAGCAGCTTGGCCCGACAGGGAGACTATGGCTACACCTTC.

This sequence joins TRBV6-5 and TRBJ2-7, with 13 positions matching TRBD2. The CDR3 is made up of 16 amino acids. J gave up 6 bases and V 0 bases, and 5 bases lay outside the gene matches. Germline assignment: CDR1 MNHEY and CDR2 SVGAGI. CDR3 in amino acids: CASSYSGTSGRAEQYF. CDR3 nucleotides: TGTGCCAGCAGTTACTCGGGAACTAGCGGGAGGGCCGAGCAGTACTTC.

CDR3: CASSQNDRGSYNEQFF. CDR3 DNA: TGCGCCAGCAGCCAGAATGACAGGGGCTCCTACAATGAGCAGTTCTTC. The chain combines TRBV4-1 with TRBJ2-1; 8 bases align to TRBD1. This CDR3 contains 16 residues. The J segment lost 0 bases and the V segment lost 3 bases, leaving 4 bases of the junction unmatched. Germline CDR1 is MGHRA and CDR2 is YSYEKL.

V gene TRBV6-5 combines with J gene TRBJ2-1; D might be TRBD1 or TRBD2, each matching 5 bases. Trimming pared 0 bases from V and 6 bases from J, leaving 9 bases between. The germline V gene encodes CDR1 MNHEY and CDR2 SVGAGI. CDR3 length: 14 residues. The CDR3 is CASSYSPGSNEQFF. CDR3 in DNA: TGTGCCAGCAGTTACTCTCCAGGGAGCAATGAGCAGTTCTTC.

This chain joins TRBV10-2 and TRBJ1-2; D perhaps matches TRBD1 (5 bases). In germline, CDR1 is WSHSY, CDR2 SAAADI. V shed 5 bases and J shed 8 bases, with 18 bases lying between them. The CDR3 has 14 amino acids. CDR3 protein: CASSFEGLRGGYTF. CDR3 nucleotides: TGCGCCAGCAGTTTTGAGGGCCTACGGGGGGGCTACACCTTC.

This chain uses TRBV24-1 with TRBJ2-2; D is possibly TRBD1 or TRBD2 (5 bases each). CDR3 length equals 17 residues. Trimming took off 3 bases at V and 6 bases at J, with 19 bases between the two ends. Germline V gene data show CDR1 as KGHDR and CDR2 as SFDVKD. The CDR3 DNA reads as TGTGCCACCAGTGATCCGGGGTCAGGGAGTACGGCCGGGGAGCTGTTTTTT. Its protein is CATSDPGSGSTAGELFF.

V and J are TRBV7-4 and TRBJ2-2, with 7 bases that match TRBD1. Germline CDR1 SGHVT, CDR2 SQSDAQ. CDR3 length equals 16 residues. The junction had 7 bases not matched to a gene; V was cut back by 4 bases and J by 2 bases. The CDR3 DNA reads TGTGCCAGCAGCTCGGAGACAGGGCAAAACACCGGGGAGCTGTTTTTT. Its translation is CASSSETGQNTGELFF.